The T cell receptor beta chain under discussion was sequenced for a study of blood T cell repertoires in COVID-19. Study-level background: Sources were T cells, B-cell-depleted T cells, or PBMCs; the material itself was cDNA or gDNA.

The germline V and J ends were trimmed by 3 bases and 6 bases, with 6 bases remaining between them. This CDR3 has 12 residues. The germline V gene encodes CDR1 SEHNR and CDR2 FQNEAQ (reference sequence). Per the authors' pipeline: Estimated nucleated cell counts came from reference gene primer amplification. Sequencing was performed with immunoSEQ multiplex PCR; in TCRdb, only in-frame clones are kept and a portion is missing. That table furnishes V, J and clone size, whereas the DNA furnished D and trimming. The top ten hold about 4.6% of the sample, which has fewer than 180,000 clones, about nine tenths seen once.

The specimen sequenced was peripheral blood. V usage is TRBV7-9 and J usage is TRBJ1-5; D unresolved. This TCR came from a woman aged 55-69 years with active or convalescent COVID-19. The CDR3 DNA sequence: TGTGCCAGCAGCTTTGGAGGTCAGCCCCAGCATTTT. Amino acid sequence: CASSFGGQPQHF.